Listed below are T cell receptor beta chains from one sample, sequenced in a study of blood T cell repertoires in COVID-19. Profiled with immunoSEQ multiplex PCR; TCRdb holds only in-frame clones, not every one. In the table there are a few hundred thousand clones, around 90% of which are singletons. Sequenced material: PBMCs or T cells enriched from blood (not recorded which). These receptors were collected from a man younger than 30 with acute COVID-19. The CDR3 runs from the conserved cysteine through the conserved F or W. A D gene is named only where the DNA matches it firmly. Size is stated for part of the rows, as once, few or many counts, or as a class when the clone is expanded.

V gene: TRBV28; clone size: -; D gene: TRBD1; J gene: TRBJ1-2; CDR3 DNA: TGTGCCGCCAGGGACAGAGCTAACTATGGCTACACCTTC; CDR3 protein: CAARDRANYGYTF
V gene: TRBV6-5; clone size: -; D gene: -; J gene: TRBJ1-1; CDR3 DNA: TGTGCCAGTCATCCCGGGGGGAACACTGAAGCTTTCTTT; CDR3 protein: CASHPGGNTEAFF
V gene: TRBV7-9; clone size: -; D gene: -; J gene: TRBJ2-4; CDR3 DNA: TGTGCCAGCAGCCCTACAGGGAGAAGCAAAAACATTCAGTACTTC; CDR3 protein: CASSPTGRSKNIQYF
V gene: TRBV29-1; clone size: -; D gene: -; J gene: TRBJ2-1; CDR3 DNA: TGCAGCGTTGAAACGGAATGGAGCTCCTACAATGAGCAGTTCTTC; CDR3 protein: CSVETEWSSYNEQFF
V gene: TRBV6-4; clone size: -; D gene: -; J gene: TRBJ2-1; CDR3 DNA: TGTGCCAGCACCGTACCCCCCACGCGGGGGCAGAAGGGCTACAATGAGCAGTTCTTC; CDR3 protein: CASTVPPTRGQKGYNEQFF
V gene: TRBV11-2; clone size: -; D gene: -; J gene: TRBJ2-1; CDR3 DNA: TGTGCCAGCAGCTTACTGGGTAGCGGCTACAATGAGCAGTTCTTC; CDR3 protein: CASSLLGSGYNEQFF
V gene: TRBV27; clone size: -; D gene: TRBD1; J gene: TRBJ2-1; CDR3 DNA: TGTGCCAGCAGTCCCCCGGGACAGGGATGGGAGCAGTTCTTC; CDR3 protein: CASSPPGQGWEQFF
V gene: TRBV5-1; clone size: -; D gene: TRBD2; J gene: TRBJ2-3; CDR3 DNA: TGCGCCAGCAGCCCCCTTTCTAGCGGGAAACTAGATACGCAGTATTTT; CDR3 protein: CASSPLSSGKLDTQYF
V gene: TRBV2; clone size: -; D gene: -; J gene: TRBJ1-4; CDR3 DNA: TGTGCCAGTTCCGGGGACATAGGAAAACTGTTTTTT; CDR3 protein: CASSGDIGKLFF
V gene: TRBV24-1; clone size: once; D gene: TRBD1; J gene: TRBJ2-5; CDR3 DNA: TGTGCCACCAGTGATCCCGGGACAGGGGGGAGAGAGACCCAGTACTTC; CDR3 protein: CATSDPGTGGRETQYF
V gene: TRBV7-3; clone size: -; D gene: TRBD1; J gene: TRBJ2-1; CDR3 DNA: TGTGCCAGCAGCTTAACAGGGGGCCCAGGAGAGCAGTTCTTC; CDR3 protein: CASSLTGGPGEQFF
V gene: TRBV10-1; clone size: -; D gene: -; J gene: TRBJ2-2; CDR3 DNA: TGCGCCAGCAGTGACCAGAAAACCGGGGAGCTGTTTTTT; CDR3 protein: CASSDQKTGELFF
V gene: TRBV29-1; clone size: -; D gene: TRBD2; J gene: TRBJ2-1; CDR3 DNA: TGCAGCGCCCAAGGGACTAGCGGCATGAACCATGAGCAGTTCTTC; CDR3 protein: CSAQGTSGMNHEQFF
V gene: TRBV3-1/TRBV3-2; clone size: many; D gene: TRBD2; J gene: TRBJ2-5; CDR3 DNA: TGTGCCAGCAGCCCCCCACTAGCGGGCCAAGAGACCCAGTACTTC; CDR3 protein: CASSPPLAGQETQYF
V gene: TRBV21-1; clone size: -; D gene: -; J gene: TRBJ2-2; CDR3 DNA: TGTGCCAGCAGAGGGAGCACCAATTACCCGAACACCGGGGAGCTGTTTTTT; CDR3 protein: CASRGSTNYPNTGELFF
V gene: TRBV24-1; clone size: -; D gene: -; J gene: TRBJ1-2; CDR3 DNA: TGTGCCACCAGTGATTTGTCGGCAGGGAGGGATGGCTACACCTTC; CDR3 protein: CATSDLSAGRDGYTF
V gene: TRBV29-1; clone size: -; D gene: TRBD1; J gene: TRBJ1-1; CDR3 DNA: TGCAGCGCCGGGGGACAGGAGGGTAGTCCTGAAGCTTTCTTT; CDR3 protein: CSAGGQEGSPEAFF
V gene: TRBV6-2/TRBV6-3; clone size: -; D gene: -; J gene: TRBJ2-7; CDR3 DNA: TGTGCCAGCAGTTACTCCGGGAGCGCCTACGAGCAGTACTTC; CDR3 protein: CASSYSGSAYEQYF
V gene: TRBV4-3; clone size: -; D gene: TRBD2; J gene: TRBJ2-1; CDR3 DNA: TGCGCCAGCAGCCAAGAGAGCGGGAGTAGAAATGAGCAGTTCTTC; CDR3 protein: CASSQESGSRNEQFF
V gene: TRBV19; clone size: -; D gene: TRBD2; J gene: TRBJ2-2; CDR3 DNA: TGTGCCAGTAGTAGGGGACTAGCGGGAGGCGGGGAGCTGTTTTTT; CDR3 protein: CASSRGLAGGGELFF
V gene: TRBV7-9; clone size: -; D gene: -; J gene: TRBJ2-7; CDR3 DNA: TGTGCCAGCAGCCTAGGGACGGGAATGCACTACGAGCAGTACTTC; CDR3 protein: CASSLGTGMHYEQYF
V gene: TRBV7-2; clone size: -; D gene: -; J gene: TRBJ2-5; CDR3 DNA: TGTGCCAGCAGCTTCGGCAGGGTGGAGGGCCGCGAGTACTTC; CDR3 protein: CASSFGRVEGREYF
V gene: TRBV2; clone size: -; D gene: -; J gene: TRBJ1-5; CDR3 DNA: TGTGCCAGCAGCCTGGGGAGGATGGATCAGCCCCAGCATTTT; CDR3 protein: CASSLGRMDQPQHF
V gene: TRBV9; clone size: -; D gene: -; J gene: TRBJ1-1; CDR3 DNA: TGTGCCAGCAGCGTCGGGCAGGGGATGAACACTGAAGCTTTCTTT; CDR3 protein: CASSVGQGMNTEAFF
V gene: TRBV9; clone size: -; D gene: -; J gene: TRBJ1-1; CDR3 DNA: TGTGCCAGCAGCGCGTGGGGTGGGACACGAATATCGAACACTGAAGCTTTCTTT; CDR3 protein: CASSAWGGTRISNTEAFF
V gene: TRBV2; clone size: -; D gene: -; J gene: TRBJ2-7; CDR3 DNA: TGTGCTTCGCTGAGCTCCTACGAGCAGTACTTC; CDR3 protein: CASLSSYEQYF
V gene: TRBV12-3/TRBV12-4; clone size: -; D gene: TRBD1; J gene: TRBJ1-2; CDR3 DNA: TGTGCCAGCAGCTACAGGGGGATGGGAGGCTACACCTTC; CDR3 protein: CASSYRGMGGYTF
V gene: TRBV19; clone size: -; D gene: -; J gene: TRBJ1-3; CDR3 DNA: TGTGCCAGTAGTATCGTCCCCAGTGGAAACACCATATATTTT; CDR3 protein: CASSIVPSGNTIYF
V gene: TRBV7-9; clone size: -; D gene: -; J gene: TRBJ2-1; CDR3 DNA: TGTGCCAGCAGACAAAGACGGCAGGGCCGGGATGAGCAGTTCTTC; CDR3 protein: CASRQRRQGRDEQFF
V gene: TRBV5-1; clone size: -; D gene: -; J gene: TRBJ1-1; CDR3 DNA: TGCGCCAGCAGCTCGCTTTCCTACCCGCCCAATGCTGAAGCTTTCTTT; CDR3 protein: CASSSLSYPPNAEAFF
V gene: TRBV7-6; clone size: -; D gene: -; J gene: TRBJ1-5; CDR3 DNA: TGTGCCAGCAGCTTTGGGCGGGGGGCCTATAGCAATCAGCCCCAGCATTTT; CDR3 protein: CASSFGRGAYSNQPQHF
V gene: TRBV13; clone size: -; D gene: TRBD2; J gene: TRBJ2-7; CDR3 DNA: TGTGCCAGCAGCCCCGGCGCGGGGGCCTACGAGCAGTACTTC; CDR3 protein: CASSPGAGAYEQYF
V gene: TRBV4-1; clone size: -; D gene: TRBD1; J gene: TRBJ2-7; CDR3 DNA: TGCGCCAGCAGCCAGACAGGGAGCTCCTACGAGCAGTACTTC; CDR3 protein: CASSQTGSSYEQYF
V gene: TRBV19; clone size: -; D gene: TRBD1; J gene: TRBJ1-6; CDR3 DNA: TGTGCCAGTAGTCAACGGACAGGGGCGGATAATTCACCCCTCCACTTT; CDR3 protein: CASSQRTGADNSPLHF
V gene: TRBV4-2; clone size: -; D gene: -; J gene: TRBJ1-3; CDR3 DNA: TGTGCCAGCAGCCAGTTACAGGGCTGGGGAAACACCATATATTTT; CDR3 protein: CASSQLQGWGNTIYF